A few counts support the clone carrying this T cell receptor (beta chain). The antigen remains unidentified. The CDR3 is 13 residues long. The germline V gene encodes CDR1 KGHSH and CDR2 LQKENI. V shed 8 bases and J shed 7 bases, with 14 bases lying between them. The sample is drawn from a study of cytomegalovirus exposure and HLA in healthy donors. Broader study findings: Being indistinguishable, some V segments were excluded, TRBV6-2 and TRBV6-3 among them. The majority of CMV-associated TCR beta chains were reported as apparently HLA-restricted in a later analysis. A later analysis found TCR association rates differed by HLA locus, highest for DRB1 and lowest for HLA-C.

The PCR ran on 60 Vbeta and 13 Jbeta primers. Produced via immunoSEQ multiplex PCR; TCRdb's table is partial and in-frame only. The sample contains approximately 160,000 clones, around 78% of which appear only once. The sequenced material came from PBMCs. V is TRBV18 and J is TRBJ1-4; the D gene is possibly TRBD1 (5 bases). The sequence came from a woman aged 40 to 50 in good health and CMV-seropositive. CDR3 nucleotide sequence: TGTGCCAGCGCCCCTGTCGGGGGTGAAAAACTGTTTTTT. This codes for CASAPVGGEKLFF.